This is a list of T cell receptor beta chains from one sample in a study of T cells in localized non-small cell lung cancer. Sequencing was performed with immunoSEQ multiplex PCR; in TCRdb, only in-frame clones are kept and a portion is missing. The repertoire includes tens of thousands of clones, roughly 80% of them detected once, and approximately 1.2% sits in the top ten. The sequencing here drew on peripheral blood, taken before any cancer treatment. The receptors were sampled from a female donor over 55 with stage I lung adenocarcinoma. Both conserved end residues are part of each CDR3. Each record gives: J gene, clone size, D gene, V gene, CDR3 protein, CDR3 DNA. D genes are given only for firm matches. Rows may omit the clone size; those that give it use once, few, many or a size class.

>TRBJ1-5|once|-|TRBV7-2
CASSSGVHQPQHF
TGTGCCAGCAGCTCCGGGGTCCACCAGCCCCAGCATTTT
>TRBJ2-5|-|TRBD2|TRBV5-1
CASSLAPGGQQTQYF
TGCGCCAGCAGCTTGGCGCCGGGGGGGCAACAGACCCAGTACTTC
>TRBJ2-1|-|TRBD1|TRBV7-3
CASTRDRGGEQFF
TGTGCCAGCACCCGGGACAGGGGGGGTGAGCAGTTCTTC
>TRBJ2-5|-|TRBD1|TRBV10-3
CAISELSGGQETQYF
TGTGCCATCAGTGAGTTGTCAGGGGGCCAAGAGACCCAGTACTTC
>TRBJ1-5|-|-|TRBV19
CASSNGYSNQPQHF
TGTGCCAGTAGTAATGGTTATAGCAATCAGCCCCAGCATTTT
>TRBJ2-1|few|-|TRBV4-2
CASSQGGPIIF
TGTGCCAGCAGCCAAGGTGGCCCGATTATCTTC
>TRBJ2-2|-|-|TRBV5-1
CASSLVGNTGELFF
TGCGCCAGCAGCTTGGTAGGGAACACCGGGGAGCTGTTTTTT
>TRBJ2-5|-|-|TRBV9
CASSVGLQETQYF
TGTGCCAGCAGCGTAGGGCTACAAGAGACCCAGTACTTC
>TRBJ2-3|-|TRBD2|TRBV7-9
CASSLLAGGLDTQYF
TGTGCCAGCAGCTTACTAGCGGGGGGGCTGGATACGCAGTATTTT
>TRBJ2-3|-|TRBD2|TRBV9
CASSRPGGGPDTQYF
TGTGCCAGCAGCCGACCGGGGGGAGGGCCAGATACGCAGTATTTT
>TRBJ2-3|-|TRBD2|TRBV5-8
CASSSGLAGMYDTQYF
TGTGCCAGCAGCTCGGGACTAGCGGGGATGTACGATACGCAGTATTTT
>TRBJ2-1|-|-|TRBV9
CASSVRQNNEQFF
TGTGCCAGCAGCGTTCGACAGAACAATGAGCAGTTCTTC
>TRBJ1-2|-|-|TRBV18
CASSYADLYGYTF
TGTGCCAGCTCATATGCAGACCTATATGGCTACACCTTC
>TRBJ2-7|-|TRBD1|TRBV5-4
CASSRDSPLGLEQYF
TGTGCCAGCAGCAGGGACAGTCCCCTCGGTTTGGAGCAGTACTTC
>TRBJ1-2|-|-|TRBV2
CASRQGYGYTF
TGTGCCAGCAGGCAGGGCTATGGCTACACCTTC
>TRBJ2-1|-|-|TRBV11-3
CASSTARDSNEQFF
TGTGCCAGCAGCACAGCGAGGGACTCGAATGAGCAGTTCTTC
>TRBJ2-7|-|-|TRBV20-1
CSVLKSNEQYF
TGCAGTGTTCTAAAAAGCAACGAGCAGTACTTC
>TRBJ2-5|-|-|TRBV28
CASSLIQVSGGETQYF
TGTGCCAGCAGTTTGATTCAGGTCTCCGGGGGAGAGACCCAGTACTTC
>TRBJ2-3|-|-|TRBV4-1
CASSQMGVADTQYF
TGCGCCAGCAGCCAAATGGGAGTAGCAGATACGCAGTATTTT
>TRBJ2-7|-|-|TRBV5-4
CASSSPGESYEQYF
TGTGCCAGCAGCTCACCGGGAGAGTCCTACGAGCAGTACTTC
>TRBJ2-7|once|-|TRBV15
CATSRDKGDLYEQYF
TGTGCCACCAGCAGAGATAAGGGAGACCTTTACGAGCAGTACTTC
>TRBJ2-5|-|TRBD1|TRBV10-3
CAIGQAQETQYF
TGTGCCATAGGACAGGCCCAAGAGACCCAGTACTTC
>TRBJ2-3|once|-|TRBV2
CASSTRGGGTDTQYF
TGTGCCAGCAGTACTAGGGGGGGCGGAACAGATACGCAGTATTTT
>TRBJ2-5|-|-|TRBV7-2
CASSLRGNLLYPSGGQYF
TGTGCCAGCAGCTTACGCGGGAACTTATTATATCCATCAGGTGGCCAGTACTTC
>TRBJ1-4|-|-|TRBV13
CASSLGRGLGTNEKLFF
TGTGCCAGCAGCTTAGGCAGGGGCCTCGGGACTAATGAAAAACTGTTTTTT
>TRBJ1-4|-|-|TRBV7-9
CVSSLTARGFEKLFF
TGTGTCAGCAGCTTAACTGCCAGGGGATTCGAAAAACTGTTTTTT
>TRBJ2-7|-|-|TRBV9
CASSAGRISTSYEQYF
TGTGCCAGCAGCGCGGGACGGATCAGTACCTCCTACGAGCAGTACTTC
>TRBJ1-5|once|-|TRBV28
CASSFMGQRDQPQHF
TGTGCCAGCAGTTTCATGGGTCAGCGGGATCAGCCCCAGCATTTT
>TRBJ1-1|-|-|TRBV2
CASSAILGPTEAFF
TGTGCCAGCAGTGCGATTCTCGGACCCACTGAAGCTTTCTTT
>TRBJ1-2|-|TRBD1|TRBV6-5
CASSANRGLSYGYTF
TGTGCCAGCAGTGCTAACAGGGGGCTTAGCTATGGCTACACCTTC
>TRBJ1-2|-|-|TRBV9
CASSAPAGDVLRYGYTF
TGTGCCAGCAGCGCCCCTGCGGGGGACGTATTAAGATATGGCTACACCTTC